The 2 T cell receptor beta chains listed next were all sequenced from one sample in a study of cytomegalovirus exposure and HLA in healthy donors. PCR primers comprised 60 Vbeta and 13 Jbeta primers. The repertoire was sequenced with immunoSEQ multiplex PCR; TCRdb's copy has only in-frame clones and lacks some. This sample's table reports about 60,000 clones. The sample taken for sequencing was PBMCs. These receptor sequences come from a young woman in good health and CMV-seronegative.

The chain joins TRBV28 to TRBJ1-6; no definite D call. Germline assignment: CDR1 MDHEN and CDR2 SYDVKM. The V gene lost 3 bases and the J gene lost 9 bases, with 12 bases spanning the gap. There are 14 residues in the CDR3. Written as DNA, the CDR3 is TGTGCCAGCAGTTTCCCCCCCGCAGGTTCACCCCTCCACTTT. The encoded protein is CASSFPPAGSPLHF.

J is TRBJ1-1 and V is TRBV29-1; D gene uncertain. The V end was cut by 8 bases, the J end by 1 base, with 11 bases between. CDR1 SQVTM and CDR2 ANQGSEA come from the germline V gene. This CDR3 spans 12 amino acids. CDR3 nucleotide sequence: TGCAGCCCACGGCGGGCGAACACTGAAGCTTTCTTT. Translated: CSPRRANTEAFF.